There are a few counts of the clone carrying this T cell receptor (beta chain). TCRdb's table, derived via immunoSEQ multiplex PCR, lists solely in-frame clones and lacks some. Of more than 50,000 clones listed, around 80% were seen once; the top ten hold 2.5% to 3%. The sample belongs to a study of neoadjuvant anti-PD-1 for oral cavity cancer. From germline, CDR1 is SNHLY and CDR2 FYNNEI. This CDR3 region has 13 residues. J lost 8 bases, V lost 5 bases, and 5 bases had no gene match. The sequencing used PBMCs, collected before nivolumab (anti-PD-1) treatment. This receptor was identified in a person aged 35-79 years with oral cavity squamous cell carcinoma. V is TRBV2 and J is TRBJ1-4; 7 nucleotides agree with TRBD1. As DNA, the CDR3 is TGTGCCAGCAGTTCTAGACAGGGCGAAAAACTGTTTTTT. Its translation: CASSSRQGEKLFF.